Shown below are 27 T cell receptor beta chains from a single sample sequenced in a study of T cell responses to AZD1222 COVID-19 vaccine. Libraries were prepared by immunoSEQ multiplex PCR; TCRdb keeps only in-frame clonotypes and omits some of them. This table holds 120,000 or so clones, approximately 89% found once. The source was peripheral blood, collected on day 0 of AZD1222 vaccination. The receptors were sampled from an adult in good health.

The DNA of the CDR3 is TGTGCCAGCAGCTTAGGGGACGGCCTGGTAATCTCCTACGAGCAGTACTTC. Its protein is CASSLGDGLVISYEQYF. The rearrangement links TRBV7-8 to TRBJ2-7; D tentatively fits TRBD1 or TRBD2 (5 bases each). Trimming removed 1 base from V and 0 bases from J, with 16 bases in between. The CDR3 extends over 17 amino acids. Germline V lookup: CDR1 SGHVS, CDR2 FQNEAQ.

Comment on this clone: The junction differs from germline at one of its ends, possibly a read error. The chain is built from TRBV11-2 and TRBJ1-1; 9 positions agree with TRBD1. The CDR3 sequence is 15 residues long. CDR1 is SGHAT and CDR2 is FQNNGV in the germline V gene. The CDR3 loop reads CASSLTGTGYTEAFF. The DNA of the CDR3 is TGTGCCAGCAGCTTAACCGGGACAGGGTACACTGAAGCTTTTTTT.

The J gene is TRBJ2-7, the V gene TRBV5-6; D is uncertain. Germline values: CDR1 SGHDT, CDR2 YYEEEE. V shed 0 bases and J shed 5 bases, with 6 bases lying between them. The CDR3 totals 12 residues. Here the CDR3 reads CASSLGQNEQYF. CDR3 sequence (DNA): TGTGCCAGCAGCTTGGGGCAGAACGAGCAGTACTTC. Filled out from reference TRBV5-6 and TRBJ2-7, the complete variable domain reads DAGVTQSPTHLIKTRGQQVTLRCSPKSGHDTVSWYQQALGQGPQFIFQYYEEEERQRGNFPDRFSGHQFPNYSSELNVNALLLGDSALYLCASSLGQNEQYFGPGTRLTVT.

The gene calls are TRBV6-1 and TRBJ1-1; possibly TRBD1 for D (6 bases). The V end lost 4 bases, the J end lost 0 bases, and 18 bases lay between the germline ends. Germline V CDR1 and CDR2: MNHNS, SASEGT. The CDR3 runs to 17 residues. The CDR3 coding sequence is TGTGCCAGCAGTGCTTTAGGGGGGGGACATGTGAACACTGAAGCTTTCTTT. This gives the protein CASSALGGGHVNTEAFF.

In this sample, this clone turned up once. CDR3 DNA sequence: TGTGCCAGCAGCCAAGAGGAAAGCCTGGAAGCTTTCTTT. Encoded protein: CASSQEESLEAFF. The genes are TRBV3-1 (or the pseudogene TRBV3-2) and TRBJ1-1, with no clear D. The CDR3 length is 13 residues. CDR1 and CDR2 from the germline V gene are LGHDT and YNNKEL (reference sequence). V lost 0 bases and J lost 8, with 10 bases in between.

The gene calls are TRBV5-3 and TRBJ2-3, with D perhaps being TRBD1 or TRBD2 (6 bases each). TRBV5-3 is placed among ORFs of uncertain function. V was trimmed by 4 bases and J by 1 base, leaving 13 bases between them. The CDR3 is 15 amino acids. The CDR3 here is CARSPGRGRTDTQYF. CDR3 sequence (DNA): TGTGCCAGAAGCCCGGGCCGGGGGCGCACAGATACGCAGTATTTT.

V and J are TRBV24-1 and TRBJ2-5, with 10 bases identical to TRBD1. This CDR3 has 17 amino acids. CDR1 and CDR2 (germline): KGHDR, SFDVKD. Germline trimming cut 3 bases from V and 0 bases from J; bases unmatched to any gene: 6. CDR3 in DNA: TGTGCCACCAGTGATGGACAGGGGGGGACACACCAAGAGACCCAGTACTTC. Amino acid sequence: CATSDGQGGTHQETQYF.

The V gene is TRBV3-1 (or the pseudogene TRBV3-2), the J gene TRBJ2-5; 9 nucleotides agree with TRBD1. Trimming took 6 bases from V and 5 from J; bases not matched to a gene: 10. This CDR3 has 15 amino acids. The germline V gene has CDR1 LGHDT and CDR2 YNNKEL (reference sequence). CDR3 loop: CASRTRTGVYETQYF. CDR3 nucleotide sequence: TGTGCCAGCAGAACTAGGACAGGGGTGTACGAGACCCAGTACTTC.

The genes are TRBV3-1 (or the pseudogene TRBV3-2) and TRBJ1-3; D gene ambiguous. V lost 8 bases to trimming and J lost 3 bases, with 11 bases between them. The CDR3 covers 13 residues. Germline CDR1 and CDR2: LGHDT and YNNKEL (reference sequence). CDR3 loop: CASGWVSGNTIYF. CDR3 nucleotide sequence: TGTGCCAGCGGATGGGTGAGTGGAAACACCATATATTTT.

This chain links TRBV6-5 with TRBJ2-3; D is tentatively TRBD1 or TRBD2 (5 bases each). CDR3 length: 16 amino acids. Germline CDR1 reads MNHEY; CDR2 reads SVGAGI. V lost 0 bases and J 6 bases, leaving 16 bases between the germline ends. The DNA for the CDR3 is TGTGCCAGCAGTTACTCCTCTGGTAATGGGGGTGATACGCAGTATTTT. It yields the protein CASSYSSGNGGDTQYF.

This chain links TRBV11-1 with TRBJ2-5; D is uncertain. Per germline, CDR1 SGHAT and CDR2 FQDESV (reference sequence). There are 13 residues in the CDR3. V was cut by 3 bases and J by 2 bases, with 7 bases left in between. The CDR3 spells CASSFRFQETQYF. CDR3 in DNA: TGTGCCAGCAGCTTCAGGTTTCAAGAGACCCAGTACTTC.

J is TRBJ1-3 and V is TRBV7-6; D is possibly TRBD1 (5 bases). Germline V gene lookup returns CDR1 SGHVS and CDR2 FNYEAQ. V gave up 1 base and J gave up 4 bases, with 17 bases separating them. This CDR3 contains 17 residues. The CDR3: CASSLGWRGVKGNTIYF. The CDR3, as DNA: TGTGCCAGCAGCTTAGGGTGGAGGGGAGTGAAAGGAAACACCATATATTTT. Supplemented by reference TRBV7-6 and TRBJ1-3, the full variable domain reads GAGVSQSPRYKVTKRGQDVALRCDPISGHVSLYWYRQALGQGPEFLTYFNYEAQQDKSGLPNDRFSAERPEGSISTLTIQRTEQRDSAMYRCASSLGWRGVKGNTIYFGEGSWLTVV.

V is TRBV7-9 and J is TRBJ2-7; 7 bases are shared with TRBD1. Germline values: CDR1 SEHNR, CDR2 FQNEAQ (reference sequence). J was trimmed by 5 bases and V by 5 bases; bases with no gene match: 9. The CDR3 contains 14 residues. The CDR3 nucleotides are TGTGCCAGCAGCACCCGACTCGACAGGGACGAGCAGTACTTC. Its translation is CASSTRLDRDEQYF.

V is TRBV5-1 and J is TRBJ1-1; 8 nucleotides match TRBD1. The germline V gene encodes CDR1 SGHRS and CDR2 YFSETQ. The CDR3 totals 15 residues. The junction had 9 bases not matched to a gene; V was cut back by 4 bases and J by 4 bases. CDR3 loop: CASSGGTGYITEAFF. The CDR3 DNA is TGCGCCAGCAGCGGGGGGACAGGTTACATCACTGAAGCTTTCTTT.

This chain links TRBV19 with TRBJ1-5, with D maybe TRBD1 (5 bases). This CDR3 contains 14 residues. CDR1 and CDR2 from the germline V gene are LNHDA and SQIVND (reference sequence). V was cut by 7 bases and J by 7 bases, with 17 bases left in between. The CDR3 sequence is CASNQGGLWQPQHF. DNA of the CDR3: TGTGCCAGTAACCAGGGAGGGCTTTGGCAGCCCCAGCATTTT.

The gene calls are TRBV7-6 and TRBJ2-1, with TRBD2 identical over 9 bases. CDR3 length equals 16 residues. After removal of 1 base from V and 1 base from J, the junction contained 2 bases not matched to a gene. Per the germline V gene, CDR1 is SGHVS and CDR2 is FNYEAQ. The CDR3 DNA reads TGTGCCAGCAGCTTAGGTAGCGGGGGATCCTACAATGAGCAGTTCTTC. It encodes CASSLGSGGSYNEQFF.

About this clone: One junction end disagrees with the germline gene, perhaps due to a read error. This chain joins TRBV28 and TRBJ2-1; the match to TRBD1 covers 8 bases. The CDR3 is 15 residues long. Germline lookup yields CDR1 MDHEN and CDR2 SYDVKM. DNA for the CDR3: TGTGCCAGCAGTTTAACGGGGACAGGCCCCAAAGGCGGGATCTTC. Its translation: CASSLTGTGPKGGIF.

This chain uses TRBV6-1 with TRBJ1-3; D uncertain. This CDR3 comprises 14 residues. From germline, CDR1 is MNHNS and CDR2 SASEGT. Deletions cut 2 bases from V and 0 bases from J, with 5 bases between. CDR3 DNA sequence: TGTGCCAGCAGTGAACTCCACTCTGGAAACACCATATATTTT. Its translation: CASSELHSGNTIYF.

The chain links TRBV28 to TRBJ2-2, with D possibly matching TRBD1 (5 bases). The CDR3 loop spans 14 amino acids. Germline loops: CDR1 MDHEN, CDR2 SYDVKM. Trimming stripped 2 bases from V and 4 bases from J, with 8 bases between. This CDR3 reads CASSLLRVTGELFF. The CDR3 coding sequence is TGTGCCAGCAGTTTACTCAGGGTCACCGGGGAGCTGTTTTTT.

This clone showed up just a few times. J is TRBJ2-3 and V is TRBV28; 7 nucleotides align to TRBD1. The CDR3 is 15 amino acids. Germline values: CDR1 MDHEN, CDR2 SYDVKM. With V trimmed by 5 bases and J by 3 bases, 8 bases remained unmatched. The CDR3 here is CASSGTEWGTDTQYF. In DNA form, the CDR3 reads TGTGCCAGCAGTGGGACAGAATGGGGGACAGATACGCAGTATTTT.

The chain links TRBV5-8 to TRBJ2-4; D is perhaps TRBD2 (5 bases). Germline-derived CDR1 and CDR2 are SGHTS and YDEGEE. The CDR3 is 12 residues long. V was shortened by 4 bases and J by 8 bases, with 10 bases between the two germline ends. DNA of the CDR3: TGTGCCAGCAGCCCGAGGGCGGACATTCAGTACTTC. Translation: CASSPRADIQYF. Combining the CDR3 with reference TRBV5-8 and TRBJ2-4 gives the whole variable domain EAGVTQSPTHLIKTRGQQATLRCSPISGHTSVYWYQQALGLGLQFLLWYDEGEERNRGNFPPRFSGRQFPNYSSELNVNALELEDSALYLCASSPRADIQYFGAGTRLSVL.

The V call is TRBV5-1, the J call TRBJ1-5; 7 nucleotides line up with TRBD1. V lost 4 bases to trimming and J lost 2 bases; unmatched junction nucleotides: 3. The CDR3 is 14 residues long. Germline CDR1 is SGHRS and CDR2 is YFSETQ. CDR3 DNA: TGCGCCAGCAGCGCCGGGACAGGCAATCAGCCCCAGCATTTT. Translated, it gives CASSAGTGNQPQHF.

The chain recombines TRBV3-1 (or the pseudogene TRBV3-2) with TRBJ2-1, with D perhaps being TRBD1 or TRBD2 (5 bases each). This CDR3 region has 16 residues. CDR1 and CDR2 from the germline V gene are LGHDT and YNNKEL (reference sequence). V lost 4 bases to trimming and J lost 5 bases, with 18 bases between them. The CDR3 bases are TGTGCCAGCAGCCGCCTTAGGGGCGGGTGGAACAATGAGCAGTTCTTC. This sequence encodes CASSRLRGGWNNEQFF.

This clone was seen a handful of times. The rearrangement uses TRBV5-1 and TRBJ1-6, with 7 bases matching TRBD1. This CDR3 is built from 16 residues. CDR1 is SGHRS, CDR2 YFSETQ, per germline. V was clipped by 4 bases and J by 7 bases; unmatched bases: 11. The CDR3 nucleotides are TGCGCCAGCAGCGGCCGGGACAGCTTATCCAATTCACCCCTCCACTTT. Translation: CASSGRDSLSNSPLHF.

The sample holds one count of this clone. J is TRBJ2-3 and V is TRBV5-1; 7 positions match TRBD1. The CDR3 extends over 14 amino acids. Unmatched junction bases numbered 6, after V lost 4 bases and J lost 4 bases. Germline V CDR1 and CDR2: SGHRS, YFSETQ. The CDR3 DNA follows: TGCGCCAGCAGCCCGGGACAGTTGGCAGATACGCAGTATTTT. Translated: CASSPGQLADTQYF. The full variable domain, its missing parts supplied by reference TRBV5-1 and TRBJ2-3, is KAGVTQTPRYLIKTRGQQVTLSCSPISGHRSVSWYQQTPGQGLQFLFEYFSETQRNKGNFPGRFSGRQFSNSRSEMNVSTLELGDSALYLCASSPGQLADTQYFGPGTRLTVL.

The rearrangement uses TRBV5-1 and TRBJ2-2; 10 nucleotides align to TRBD2. Germline-derived CDR1 and CDR2 are SGHRS and YFSETQ. This CDR3 contains 17 residues. Germline trimming cut 4 bases from V and 8 bases from J; bases unmatched to any gene: 14. The CDR3 sequence is CASSPSGTSVPGGELFF. DNA for the CDR3: TGCGCCAGCAGCCCGTCCGGGACTAGCGTTCCAGGGGGGGAGCTGTTTTTT. The whole variable domain, remainder taken from reference TRBV5-1 and TRBJ2-2, is KAGVTQTPRYLIKTRGQQVTLSCSPISGHRSVSWYQQTPGQGLQFLFEYFSETQRNKGNFPGRFSGRQFSNSRSEMNVSTLELGDSALYLCASSPSGTSVPGGELFFGEGSRLTVL.

The J gene is TRBJ1-1, the V gene TRBV6-4; 9 bases agree with TRBD1. Trimming removed 3 bases from V and 3 bases from J; junction bases left unmatched: 8. CDR3 length: 16 amino acids. Per the germline V gene, CDR1 is MRHNA and CDR2 is SNTAGT. CDR3 DNA: TGTGCCAGCAGTGAGGGACAGGGTGCTACATACACTGAAGCTTTCTTT. It codes for CASSEGQGATYTEAFF.